The 13 T cell receptor beta chains reported below all come from one sample, sequenced in a study of T-cell reconstitution after alpha-beta-depleted transplantation in children. A TCRbeta library incorporating unique molecular identifiers was prepared. Each CDR3 protein is one row after TCRdb ran MiXCR on the PCR reads. The sample consists of 600,000 to 700,000 distinct CDR3 sequences, around a sixth of them appearing once. Material: PBMCs from the stem cell graft donor, obtained from the stem cell graft. All receptors come from a human donor who donated a stem cell graft to a child with acute myeloid leukemia.

This clonotype showed up many times. The chain recombines TRBV24-1 with TRBJ2-1, with TRBD1 identical over 10 bases. This CDR3 has 18 amino acids. In germline, CDR1 is KGHDR, CDR2 SFDVKD. The junction had 13 bases not matched to a gene; V was cut back by 1 base and J by 8 bases. Here the CDR3 DNA reads TGTGCCACCAGTGATTTCGGGACAGGGGAGTCGTACATTGATGAGCAGTTCTTC. It yields the protein CATSDFGTGESYIDEQFF.

The table lists this clonotype with a count of one. V is TRBV2 and J is TRBJ2-7; possible D gene TRBD1, 6 bases. Trimming took 6 bases from V and 2 from J, leaving 14 bases between them. CDR3 size: 14 residues. CDR1 is SNHLY and CDR2 is FYNNEI in the germline V gene. CDR3 in amino acids: CASSGRDTTYEQYV. CDR3 DNA: TGTGCCAGCAGCGGCCGGGACACCACCTACGAGCAGTACGTC.

The table lists this clonotype with many counts. The V and J genes are TRBV29-1 and TRBJ2-3; D might be TRBD1 (6 bases). Germline V gives CDR1 SQVTM, CDR2 ANQGSEA. V lost 1 base, J lost 5 bases, and 13 bases lay in between. This CDR3 is built from 14 residues. The DNA for the CDR3 is TGCAGCGTTGAAGCTCGGACAGCGGAAGATACGCAGTATTTT. Translating gives CSVEARTAEDTQYF.

This clonotype was recorded at least ten times. The chain carries TRBV29-1 and TRBJ2-4; 7 bases align to TRBD1. Germline-derived CDR1 and CDR2 are SQVTM and ANQGSEA. The CDR3 consists of 16 residues. The ends lost 1 base at V and 1 base at J; junction bases unmatched: 7. Here the CDR3 reads CSVEGRGGTAKNIQYF. Here the CDR3 DNA reads TGCAGCGTTGAAGGTCGAGGGGGCACGGCCAAAAACATTCAGTACTTC. The full variable domain, its missing parts supplied by reference TRBV29-1 and TRBJ2-4, is SAVISQKPSRDICQRGTSLTIQCQVDSQVTMMFWYRQQPGQSLTLIATANQGSEATYESGFVIDKFPISRPNLTFSTLTVSNMSPEDSSIYLCSVEGRGGTAKNIQYFGAGTRLSVL.

This rearrangement joins TRBV20-1 to TRBJ2-6; D gene uncertain. The germline V gene encodes CDR1 DFQATT and CDR2 SNEGSKA (reference sequence). The CDR3 runs to 16 residues. The ends were cut back, 1 base at V and 0 bases at J, with 10 bases in the middle. CDR3 loop: CSARGFGPSGANVLTF. The CDR3 coding sequence is TGCAGTGCTAGAGGCTTCGGGCCCTCTGGGGCCAACGTCCTGACTTTC.

This clonotype was seen many times. The chain carries TRBV7-9 and TRBJ1-1, with TRBD1 matching 8 bases. The V and J ends lost 5 bases and 5 bases, in that order; junction bases with no gene match: 4. This CDR3 comprises 13 residues. Germline V gene lookup returns CDR1 SEHNR and CDR2 FQNEAQ (reference sequence). Written as DNA, the CDR3 is TGTGCCAGCAGCCCGACAGGGGAGACTGAAGCTTTCTTT. It is translated as CASSPTGETEAFF.

This rearrangement joins TRBV9 to TRBJ2-3, with TRBD2 matching over 11 bases. CDR1 SGDLS and CDR2 YYNGEE come from the germline V gene. V lost 4 bases and J lost 6; bases outside the gene matches: 7. CDR3 length: 15 residues. The CDR3 spells CASSSLAGGLDTQYF. Here the CDR3 DNA reads TGTGCCAGCAGCTCGCTAGCGGGGGGTCTTGATACGCAGTATTTT. Combining the CDR3 with reference TRBV9 and TRBJ2-3 gives the whole variable domain DSGVTQTPKHLITATGQRVTLRCSPRSGDLSVYWYQQSLDQGLQFLIQYYNGEERAKGNILERFSAQQFPDLHSELNLSSLELGDSALYFCASSSLAGGLDTQYFGPGTRLTVL.

This clonotype was seen only once. Just one base apart from a much larger clone, this may be a read error. J is TRBJ2-2 and V is TRBV20-1; 8 bases are shared with TRBD2. Germline CDR1 and CDR2: DFQATT and SNEGSKA (reference sequence). The CDR3 is 18 residues long. The CDR3 DNA sequence: TGCAGTGCTAGCCCCCCCCAAGCGGGGGCGATGAACACCGGGGAGCTGCTTTTT. Its translation: CSASPPQAGAMNTGELLF.

The chain has TRBV4-3 and TRBJ2-7; 8 bases map to TRBD2. CDR1 LGHNA and CDR2 YSLEER come from the germline V gene. V was pared by 0 bases and J by 4 bases, with 8 bases of the junction left unmatched. CDR3 length equals 16 residues. The CDR3 here is CASSQDRASGRYEQYF. The CDR3 bases are TGCGCCAGCAGCCAAGATAGGGCTAGCGGGCGATACGAGCAGTACTTC.

The chain carries TRBV28 and TRBJ2-3, with a possible D match to TRBD1 (6 bases). V was shortened by 7 bases and J by 2 bases, with 16 bases between the two germline ends. The CDR3 length is 15 residues. CDR1 MDHEN and CDR2 SYDVKM come from the germline V gene. The CDR3 loop is CASTMGQGNTDTQYF. The CDR3 DNA follows: TGTGCCAGCACGATGGGGCAGGGGAACACAGATACGCAGTATTTT.

V and J are TRBV7-3 and TRBJ2-7, with a tentative D call TRBD1 (6 bases). The V and J ends lost 2 bases and 0 bases respectively, with 20 bases between them. The CDR3 has 18 amino acids. Germline-derived CDR1 and CDR2 are SGHTA and FQGTGA. CDR3 in amino acids: CASSLEGHMRPSSYEQYF. The CDR3 nucleotides are TGTGCCAGCAGCTTAGAGGGACATATGAGACCTAGCTCCTACGAGCAGTACTTC.

The genes are TRBV12-3 or TRBV12-4 and TRBJ2-4; TRBD1 aligns across 9 bases. The CDR3 totals 13 residues. V was clipped by 3 bases and J by 14 bases; unmatched bases: 8. In DNA form, the CDR3 reads TGTGCCAGCAGTTTCTCGGGACAGGGTGTCGAGTACTTC. Translation: CASSFSGQGVEYF.

The chain links TRBV13 to TRBJ1-1; D is possibly TRBD1 (6 bases). V lost 5 bases to trimming and J lost 6 bases, with 13 bases between them. The CDR3 runs to 13 residues. Germline assignment: CDR1 PRHDT and CDR2 FYEKMQ (reference sequence). The CDR3 nucleotides are TGTGCCAGCAGCGATTACAGGGAGGCTGAAGCTTTCTTT. Residues: CASSDYREAEAFF.